One and the same sample provided the 22 T cell receptor beta chains below, sequenced in a study of cytomegalovirus exposure and HLA in healthy donors. PCR used 60 Vbeta primers and 13 Jbeta primers. TCRdb's table, derived via immunoSEQ multiplex PCR, lists solely in-frame clones and lacks some. This sample has fewer than 100,000 clones, with around four fifths found just once. The sample comprised PBMCs. The receptors stem from a man aged 35-49 years in good health and CMV-seropositive.

The chain combines TRBV27 with TRBJ2-7; D perhaps matches TRBD2 (6 bases). CDR1 MNHEY and CDR2 SMNVEV come from the germline V gene (reference sequence). The CDR3 is made up of 15 amino acids. Deletions cut 0 bases from V and 3 bases from J, with 12 bases between. The CDR3 is CASSLSWRESYEQYF. For the CDR3, the DNA is TGTGCCAGCAGTTTATCGTGGCGGGAAAGCTACGAGCAGTACTTC.

The rearrangement links TRBV7-8 to TRBJ2-5, with 8 positions matching TRBD1. TRBJ2-7 matches the DNA end more closely, so the J call is doubtful. This CDR3 contains 14 residues. The germline CDR1 and CDR2 sequences are SGHVS and FQNEAQ. CDR3 DNA: TGTGCCAGCAGCGGAGGGGACAGGCGGTACGAGCAGTACTTC. Translated, it gives CASSGGDRRYEQYF.

This clone came up once. The chain uses TRBV10-1 and TRBJ2-2; 9 bases fit TRBD1. The CDR3 loop spans 17 amino acids. Germline V gene data show CDR1 as WNHNN and CDR2 as SYGVQD (reference sequence). V lost 10 bases and J lost 0; bases outside the gene matches: 12. This CDR3 is CATSPGQGRANTGELFF. CDR3 coding DNA: TGCGCCACCTCCCCGGGACAGGGACGTGCGAACACCGGGGAGCTGTTTTTT.

The chain employs TRBV27 and TRBJ2-7; 10 nucleotides match TRBD1. The CDR3 consists of 15 residues. Germline lookup yields CDR1 MNHEY and CDR2 SMNVEV (reference sequence). J gave up 4 bases and V 10 bases, and 13 bases lay outside the gene matches. CDR3 residues: CATSRATGGGYEQYF. The CDR3 DNA reads TGTGCCACTTCCAGGGCGACAGGGGGCGGATACGAGCAGTACTTC.

V and J are TRBV15 and TRBJ2-5; TRBD2 is a possible D gene (5 bases). The ends were cut back, 8 bases at V and 5 bases at J, with 15 bases in the middle. The CDR3 is made up of 13 amino acids. The germline gives CDR1 LNHNV, CDR2 YYDKDF (reference sequence). The DNA of the CDR3 is TGTGCCACCGGTGAGGGCGTGGGGGAGACCCAGTACTTC. This translates into CATGEGVGETQYF.

J is TRBJ1-2 and V is TRBV7-2; D unclear. V gave up 1 base and J gave up 7 bases, with 4 bases separating them. The germline V gene has CDR1 SGHTA and CDR2 FQGNSA. This CDR3 comprises 11 residues. CDR3 region: CASSLESGYTF. Written as DNA, the CDR3 is TGTGCCAGCAGCTTAGAGAGTGGCTACACCTTC.

This chain links TRBV10-3 with TRBJ2-1; TRBD1 might be the D (5 bases). CDR3 size: 11 residues. Germline V CDR1 and CDR2: ENHRY, SYGVKD. Trimming removed 10 bases from V and 4 bases from J, with 8 bases in between. CDR3 protein: CATQGYNEQFF. CDR3 nucleotides: TGTGCCACCCAGGGTTACAATGAGCAGTTCTTC.

This clone appeared once. The chain carries TRBV18 and TRBJ1-1, with D possibly matching TRBD1 (5 bases). The CDR3 loop spans 16 amino acids. Trimming stripped 3 bases from V and 1 base from J, with 15 bases between. CDR1 KGHSH and CDR2 LQKENI come from the germline V gene. The CDR3 DNA follows: TGTGCCAGCTCACCTTCGCTGGAGACAGCGAACACTGAAGCTTTCTTT. Protein: CASSPSLETANTEAFF.

The chain joins TRBV2 to TRBJ2-3, with D tentatively TRBD2 (6 bases). Deletions cut 2 bases from V and 0 bases from J, with 18 bases between. CDR1 is SNHLY and CDR2 is FYNNEI in the germline V gene. The CDR3 sequence is 18 residues long. The CDR3 here is CASSENLALGMSTDTQYF. CDR3 sequence (DNA): TGTGCCAGCAGTGAAAATCTAGCGTTGGGGATGAGCACAGATACGCAGTATTTT.

This clone was picked up one time. This chain connects TRBV10-1 to TRBJ2-1; 9 bases are shared with TRBD2. The J segment lost 9 bases and the V segment lost 0 bases, leaving 6 bases of the junction unmatched. This CDR3 has 15 amino acids. Germline V gene sequence: CDR1 WNHNN, CDR2 SYGVQD (reference sequence). CDR3 sequence: CASSESTAGGGEQFF. The CDR3 nucleotides are TGCGCCAGCAGTGAGTCGACCGCGGGAGGGGGTGAGCAGTTCTTC.

V is TRBV6-1 and J is TRBJ1-1; 7 bases align to TRBD1. The germline gives CDR1 MNHNS, CDR2 SASEGT. This CDR3 is built from 15 residues. Trimming at V came to 4 bases and at J to 0 bases, leaving 5 bases not matched to a gene. CDR3 coding DNA: TGTGCCAGCAGTGTAAAGGGACAGATGAACACTGAAGCTTTCTTT. Encoded protein: CASSVKGQMNTEAFF.

The V call is TRBV5-1, the J call TRBJ1-1, with a weak D call TRBD1 (6 bases). CDR3 size: 13 residues. V lost 4 bases and J lost 7, with 14 bases in between. Germline CDR1 SGHRS, CDR2 YFSETQ. The CDR3 here is CASSPGQSYEAFF. CDR3 DNA: TGCGCCAGCAGCCCCGGACAGTCGTATGAAGCTTTCTTT.

The chain has TRBV11-2 and TRBJ1-6; no clear D. The V end was cut by 5 bases, the J end by 10 bases, with 18 bases between. Looked up from germline, CDR1 is SGHAT and CDR2 is FQNNGV. The CDR3 runs to 15 residues. The CDR3 protein is CASSQRLGSRSPLHF. In DNA, the CDR3 is TGTGCCAGCAGCCAGCGATTAGGGAGTCGATCACCCCTCCACTTT.

This clone was recorded a few times. The chain has TRBV4-2 and TRBJ2-3; TRBD2 aligns across 10 bases. The length of the CDR3 is 16 residues. Germline CDR1 and CDR2: LGHNA and YNFKEQ. The ends lost 5 bases at V and 5 bases at J; junction bases unmatched: 10. The CDR3 loop reads CASSLIAGGGKDTQYF. The DNA of the CDR3 is TGTGCCAGCAGCTTGATAGCGGGGGGTGGGAAAGATACGCAGTATTTT.

This chain links TRBV9 with TRBJ2-1; 15 bases match TRBD2. The V gene end was trimmed by 4 bases and the J gene end by 15 bases; junction bases not matched to a gene: 20. The germline V gene encodes CDR1 SGDLS and CDR2 YYNGEE. The CDR3 length is 18 residues. CDR3 amino acids: CASSPDSGEGLAGGSAFF. The CDR3, as DNA: TGTGCCAGCAGCCCAGATTCGGGGGAGGGACTAGCGGGAGGAAGCGCGTTCTTC. The variable domain in full, completed from reference TRBV9 and TRBJ2-1, reads DSGVTQTPKHLITATGQRVTLRCSPRSGDLSVYWYQQSLDQGLQFLIQYYNGEERAKGNILERFSAQQFPDLHSELNLSSLELGDSALYFCASSPDSGEGLAGGSAFFGPGTRLTVL.

V usage is TRBV6-1 and J usage is TRBJ2-1; 9 bases align to TRBD1. Looked up from germline, CDR1 is MNHNS and CDR2 is SASEGT. V shed 5 bases, J shed 5 bases, and the junction held 4 bases outside the gene matches. This CDR3 comprises 14 residues. The CDR3 protein is CASSRDRVDNEQFF. CDR3 nucleotides: TGTGCCAGCAGTAGGGACAGGGTAGACAATGAGCAGTTCTTC.

This rearrangement joins TRBV27 to TRBJ2-7; 8 bases match TRBD2. Trimming cost V 5 bases and J 2 bases; bases outside gene matches: 8. This CDR3 has 15 amino acids. Germline-derived CDR1 and CDR2 are MNHEY and SMNVEV (reference sequence). The CDR3 loop is CASSAKSGSPYEQYF. As DNA, the CDR3 is TGTGCCAGCAGTGCCAAGAGCGGGAGCCCCTACGAGCAGTACTTC.

As DNA, the CDR3 is TGTGCCAGCAGCTCCCGAGACAGAAAACATCAGCCCCAGCATTTT. Its translation is CASSSRDRKHQPQHF. The chain uses TRBV5-8 and TRBJ1-5; weak D call: TRBD1 (5 bases). The length of the CDR3 is 15 residues. In germline, CDR1 is SGHTS, CDR2 YDEGEE. With 3 bases removed from V and 5 bases from J, the gap between germline ends came to 15 bases.

The gene calls are TRBV29-1 and TRBJ2-7; D might be TRBD2 (5 bases). The CDR3 is 14 residues long. The germline gives CDR1 SQVTM, CDR2 ANQGSEA. The CDR3 DNA sequence: TGCCACCGGGCGGCAGGTAGGACTTGCTACGAGCAGTACTTC. Amino acids: CHRAAGRTCYEQYF.

The chain links TRBV7-2 to TRBJ2-1, with a tentative D call TRBD2 (6 bases). V lost 0 bases to trimming and J lost 7 bases, with 19 bases between them. The CDR3 has 17 residues. CDR1 and CDR2 (germline): SGHTA, FQGNSA. CDR3 region: CASSLAAAGRGYNEQFF. For the CDR3, the DNA is TGTGCCAGCAGCTTAGCCGCCGCGGGACGGGGTTATAATGAGCAGTTCTTC.

This clone has a handful of counts. This chain connects TRBV7-9 to TRBJ1-1; 9 bases are a match to TRBD1. Per the germline V gene, CDR1 is SEHNR and CDR2 is FQNEAQ (reference sequence). This CDR3 comprises 16 residues. The trim removed 5 bases at V and 0 bases at J, leaving 7 bases unmatched. The CDR3 region is CASSGRTGVMNTEAFF. The CDR3 DNA reads TGTGCCAGCAGCGGACGGACAGGGGTAATGAACACTGAAGCTTTCTTT. The full variable domain, with the rest looked up from reference TRBV7-9 and TRBJ1-1, is DTGVSQNPRHKITKRGQNVTFRCDPISEHNRLYWYRQTLGQGPEFLTYFQNEAQLEKSRLLSDRFSAERPKGSFSTLEIQRTEQGDSAMYLCASSGRTGVMNTEAFFGQGTRLTVV.

V gene TRBV5-1 combines with J gene TRBJ1-6; D uncertain. Germline CDR1 is SGHRS and CDR2 is YFSETQ. The CDR3 has 16 amino acids. The V end lost 0 bases, the J end lost 7 bases, and 14 bases lay between the germline ends. The chain's CDR3 is CASSLGDTLPNSPLHF. CDR3 nucleotides: TGCGCCAGCAGCTTGGGTGACACTTTACCGAATTCACCCCTCCACTTT. The full variable domain, with the rest looked up from reference TRBV5-1 and TRBJ1-6, is KAGVTQTPRYLIKTRGQQVTLSCSPISGHRSVSWYQQTPGQGLQFLFEYFSETQRNKGNFPGRFSGRQFSNSRSEMNVSTLELGDSALYLCASSLGDTLPNSPLHFGNGTRLTVT.